This T cell receptor (beta chain) was obtained from a study of early T cells in non-severe SARS-CoV-2 infection. Whole-study context: Bulk RNA isolated from unsorted whole blood underwent sequencing; chains were not paired. Study-wide results and caveats: Matching against VDJdb likely underestimated virus-specific expansions, favoring anti-spike CD8.

cDNA molecules, individually, were tagged with unique molecular identifiers. TCRdb reprocessed the 5' RACE reads via MiXCR and lists one record per CDR3 protein. The repertoire holds tens of thousands of distinct CDR3 sequences, with less than 15% as singletons. Regarding this clonotype: Antigen: not known.

CDR1 is KGHSH and CDR2 is LQKENI in the germline V gene. The CDR3 runs to 15 residues. Germline trimming cut 6 bases from V and 3 bases from J; bases unmatched to any gene: 7. The sequencing here drew on whole blood, taken at baseline. V usage is TRBV18 and J usage is TRBJ2-2, with 7 positions matching TRBD1. This receptor was taken from an adult who was a healthcare worker with PCR-confirmed SARS-CoV-2 infection or an uninfected control (not recorded which). The CDR3 DNA sequence: TGTGCCAGCTCGACGGGACAGACTTACACCGGGGAGCTGTTTTTT. Encoded protein: CASSTGQTYTGELFF.